The 14 T cell receptor beta chains below come from one sample, sequenced in a study of blood T cell repertoires in COVID-19. The assay was immunoSEQ multiplex PCR, and TCRdb's table has in-frame clones only and misses some. The sample lists about 350,000 clones; about 88% were seen once. Material for sequencing was peripheral blood. These receptors were obtained from an older woman with COVID-19, enrolled during active disease.

Notes on this clone: Distinct nucleotide sequences in the sample also encode this CDR3. The rearrangement links TRBV5-1 to TRBJ1-1, with D possibly being TRBD1 (5 bases). Germline CDR1 and CDR2: SGHRS and YFSETQ. This CDR3 is 14 amino acids long. V gave up 0 bases and J gave up 3 bases, with 9 bases separating them. In DNA, the CDR3 is TGCGCCAGCAGCTTGGGGCGGGGGGACACTGAAGCTTTCTTT. This codes for CASSLGRGDTEAFF.

The chain employs TRBV27 and TRBJ2-7; 11 nucleotides agree with TRBD2. The CDR3 has 15 residues. V lost 6 bases, J lost 1 base, and 5 bases stayed unmatched. Germline V gene lookup returns CDR1 MNHEY and CDR2 SMNVEV (reference sequence). The CDR3 is CASSRTSGGSYEQYF. The CDR3 region has the DNA TGTGCCAGCAGCCGAACTAGCGGGGGATCCTACGAGCAGTACTTC.

The rearrangement uses TRBV11-3 and TRBJ2-3; 7 bases align to TRBD1. V dropped 3 bases and J dropped 3; count of bases not matched to a gene: 3. This CDR3 has 14 residues. Germline V gene data show CDR1 as SGHNT and CDR2 as YENEEA. This CDR3 reads CASSFGRGTDTQYF. The CDR3 nucleotides read TGTGCCAGCAGCTTCGGCAGGGGGACAGATACGCAGTATTTT.

The chain carries TRBV19 and TRBJ1-2; no clear D gene. Germline V gene sequence: CDR1 LNHDA, CDR2 SQIVND (reference sequence). The CDR3 runs 9 residues. The CDR3 here is CAQWDGYTF. CDR3 nucleotides: TGTGCACAGTGGGATGGCTACACCTTC.

V and J are TRBV7-2 and TRBJ2-3, with a weak D call TRBD1 (5 bases). V shed 0 bases and J shed 3 bases, with 10 bases lying between them. The germline CDR1 and CDR2 sequences are SGHTA and FQGNSA. CDR3 length: 15 residues. The CDR3, as DNA: TGTGCCAGCAGCTTAGCTCAAGGGGTAACAGATACGCAGTATTTT. Protein sequence: CASSLAQGVTDTQYF.

The chain links TRBV7-2 to TRBJ1-2; D perhaps matches TRBD1 (5 bases). Germline loops: CDR1 SGHTA, CDR2 FQGNSA. V was shortened by 4 bases and J by 4 bases, with 22 bases between the two germline ends. This CDR3 spans 17 amino acids. The CDR3: CASSSRVPTPLFYGYTF. Written as DNA, the CDR3 is TGTGCCAGCAGCTCCAGGGTCCCTACACCTTTATTCTATGGCTACACCTTC.

The chain carries TRBV15 and TRBJ1-6, with D possibly matching TRBD1 (5 bases). The CDR3 loop spans 16 amino acids. From germline, CDR1 is LNHNV and CDR2 YYDKDF (reference sequence). V was trimmed by 3 bases and J by 5 bases, leaving 14 bases between them. CDR3 amino acids: CATSRGGMEDNSPLHF. CDR3 coding DNA: TGTGCCACCAGCAGGGGGGGGATGGAGGATAATTCACCCCTCCACTTT. Full variable domain (rest looked up from reference TRBV15 and TRBJ1-6): DAMVIQNPRYQVTQFGKPVTLSCSQTLNHNVMYWYQQKSSQAPKLLFHYYDKDFNNEADTPDNFQSRRPNTSFCFLDIRSPGLGDTAMYLCATSRGGMEDNSPLHFGNGTRLTVT.

This clone appeared a few times. This chain connects TRBV11-2 to TRBJ1-4; unclear D gene. The CDR3 is 16 residues long. Per the germline V gene, CDR1 is SGHAT and CDR2 is FQNNGV. V lost 5 bases and J lost 7, with 20 bases in between. CDR3 sequence: CASSPLKGKAGEKLFF. Here the CDR3 DNA reads TGTGCCAGCAGCCCGCTTAAAGGAAAGGCGGGTGAAAAACTGTTTTTT.

The rearrangement uses TRBV30 and TRBJ1-2, with 7 nucleotides matching TRBD1. CDR1 is GTSNPN and CDR2 is SVGIG in the germline V gene (reference sequence). CDR3 size: 13 residues. The chain's CDR3 is CARTGRFNYGYTF. CDR3 bases: TGTGCTCGGACAGGCCGTTTTAACTATGGCTACACCTTC.

The J gene is TRBJ2-5, the V gene TRBV18; TRBD1 matches at 9 bases. V lost 4 bases, J lost 5 bases, and 5 bases stayed unmatched. CDR1 is KGHSH, CDR2 LQKENI, per germline. The CDR3 contains 14 residues. The chain's CDR3 is CASSRQGDGETQYF. CDR3 nucleotides: TGTGCCAGCTCACGACAGGGGGATGGGGAGACCCAGTACTTC.

V and J are TRBV20-1 and TRBJ2-7; a possible D gene is TRBD2 (7 bases). This CDR3 has 15 residues. The V gene's germline CDR1 is DFQATT and CDR2 SNEGSKA (reference sequence). Trimming left V 3 bases short and J 6 bases short, with 21 bases between. CDR3 sequence reads: CSASRGLGGRGEQYF. The CDR3, as DNA: TGCAGTGCTAGTCGGGGGTTGGGGGGGCGAGGCGAGCAGTACTTC.

The CDR3 sequence: CASGSLYGYTF. The DNA of the CDR3 is TGTGCCAGCGGGAGCCTCTATGGCTACACCTTC. This chain links TRBV3-1 (or the pseudogene TRBV3-2) with TRBJ1-2; D gene uncertain. Germline V CDR1 and CDR2: LGHDT, YNNKEL (reference sequence). Trimming left V 8 bases short and J 4 bases short, with 8 bases between. The CDR3 consists of 11 residues.

The gene calls are TRBV18 and TRBJ2-7, with 9 bases fitting TRBD2. Germline CDR1 KGHSH, CDR2 LQKENI. The CDR3 spans 17 residues. V was pared by 0 bases and J by 2 bases, with 8 bases of the junction left unmatched. The CDR3 reads CASSPPASGGPTYEQYF. The CDR3 DNA reads TGTGCCAGCTCACCACCTGCCAGCGGGGGGCCTACCTACGAGCAGTACTTC.

The chain uses TRBV6-5 and TRBJ2-2; unclear D gene. CDR1 and CDR2 from the germline V gene are MNHEY and SVGAGI. V gave up 1 base and J gave up 0 bases, with 6 bases separating them. CDR3 length: 15 residues. The CDR3, as DNA: TGTGCCAGCAGTTACTTGGCGGCGAACACCGGGGAGCTGTTTTTT. Its translation is CASSYLAANTGELFF.